The sequence of this T cell receptor beta chain was determined in a study of cytomegalovirus exposure and HLA in healthy donors. With regard to this clone: The antigen is unknown.

Points from the study as a whole: In an earlier analysis, productive rearrangement rates for most beta V segments clustered near 87% or 30%. When analyzed later, a missense DCLRE1C variant was found to be linked to TCR beta V- and J-gene trimming.

With 0 bases removed from V and 0 bases from J, the gap between germline ends came to 10 bases. This CDR3 is built from 16 residues. Per germline, CDR1 SGHRS and CDR2 YFSETQ. Primers: 60 Vbeta forward and 13 Jbeta reverse. This table comes from immunoSEQ multiplex PCR, and its TCRdb copy is limited to in-frame clones, with some not included. The table lists approximately 140,000 clones, 82% of them singletons. The genes are TRBV5-1 and TRBJ1-3, with unresolved D. The sequence came from a man aged 18 to 30 in good health and CMV-seropositive. Sequencing was performed on PBMCs. The CDR3 loop is CASSLGGSYSGNTIYF. CDR3 bases: TGCGCCAGCAGCTTGGGAGGGTCCTACTCTGGAAACACCATATATTTT. The full variable domain, completed using reference TRBV5-1 and TRBJ1-3, is KAGVTQTPRYLIKTRGQQVTLSCSPISGHRSVSWYQQTPGQGLQFLFEYFSETQRNKGNFPGRFSGRQFSNSRSEMNVSTLELGDSALYLCASSLGGSYSGNTIYFGEGSWLTVV.